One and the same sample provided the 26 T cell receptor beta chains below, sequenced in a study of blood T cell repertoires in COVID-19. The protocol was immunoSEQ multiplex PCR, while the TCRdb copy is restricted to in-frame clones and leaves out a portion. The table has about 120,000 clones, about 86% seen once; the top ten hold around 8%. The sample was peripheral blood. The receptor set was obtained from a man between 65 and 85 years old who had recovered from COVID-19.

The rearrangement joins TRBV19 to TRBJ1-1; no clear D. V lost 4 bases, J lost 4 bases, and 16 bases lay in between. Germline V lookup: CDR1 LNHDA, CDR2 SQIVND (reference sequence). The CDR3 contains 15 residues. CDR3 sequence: CASSNPGVQSTEAFF. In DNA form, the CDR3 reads TGTGCCAGTAGTAACCCCGGGGTTCAGAGCACTGAAGCTTTCTTT. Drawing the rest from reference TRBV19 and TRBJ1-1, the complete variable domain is DGGITQSPKYLFRKEGQNVTLSCEQNLNHDAMYWYRQDPGQGLRLIYYSQIVNDFQKGDIAEGYSVSREKKESFPLTVTSAQKNPTAFYLCASSNPGVQSTEAFFGQGTRLTVV.

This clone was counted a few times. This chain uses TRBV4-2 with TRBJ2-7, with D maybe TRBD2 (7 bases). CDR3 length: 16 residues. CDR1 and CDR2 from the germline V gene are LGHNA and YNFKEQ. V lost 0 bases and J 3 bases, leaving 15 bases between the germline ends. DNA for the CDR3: TGTGCCAGCAGCCAAGAGAGTGGCGGGGGCTACTACGAGCAGTACTTC. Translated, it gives CASSQESGGGYYEQYF.

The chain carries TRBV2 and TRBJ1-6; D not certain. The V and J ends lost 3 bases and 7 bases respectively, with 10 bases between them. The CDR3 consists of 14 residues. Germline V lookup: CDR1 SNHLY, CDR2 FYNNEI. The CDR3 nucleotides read TGTGCCAGCAGTGACAGCGCTTTCAATTCACCCCTCCACTTT. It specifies CASSDSAFNSPLHF. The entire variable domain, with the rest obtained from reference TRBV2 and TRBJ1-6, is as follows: EPEVTQTPSHQVTQMGQEVILRCVPISNHLYFYWYRQILGQKVEFLVSFYNNEISEKSEIFDDQFSVERPDGSNFTLKIRSTKLEDSAMYFCASSDSAFNSPLHFGNGTRLTVT.

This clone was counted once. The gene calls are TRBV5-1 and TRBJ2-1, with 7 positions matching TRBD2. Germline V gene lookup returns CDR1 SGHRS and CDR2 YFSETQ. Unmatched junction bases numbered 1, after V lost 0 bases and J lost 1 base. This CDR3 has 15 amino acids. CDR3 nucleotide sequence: TGCGCCAGCAGCTTGGAAGCGGGGTCCTACAATGAGCAGTTCTTC. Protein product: CASSLEAGSYNEQFF.

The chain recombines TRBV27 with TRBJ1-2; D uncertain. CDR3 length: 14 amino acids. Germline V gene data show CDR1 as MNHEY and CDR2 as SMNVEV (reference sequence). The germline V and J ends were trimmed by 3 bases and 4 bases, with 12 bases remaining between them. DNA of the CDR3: TGTGCCAGCAGTTTGGATCCACGGGGCTATGGCTACACCTTC. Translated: CASSLDPRGYGYTF.

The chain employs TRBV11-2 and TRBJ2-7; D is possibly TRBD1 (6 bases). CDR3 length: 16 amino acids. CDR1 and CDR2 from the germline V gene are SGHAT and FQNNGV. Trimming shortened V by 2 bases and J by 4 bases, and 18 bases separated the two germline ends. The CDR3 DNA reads TGTGCCAGCAGCTTACACCTCGGGACAAGGGCTTACGAGCAGTACTTC. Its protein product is CASSLHLGTRAYEQYF. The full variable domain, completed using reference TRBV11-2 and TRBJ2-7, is EAGVAQSPRYKIIEKRQSVAFWCNPISGHATLYWYQQILGQGPKLLIQFQNNGVVDDSQLPKDRFSAERLKGVDSTLKIQPAKLEDSAVYLCASSLHLGTRAYEQYFGPGTRLTVT.

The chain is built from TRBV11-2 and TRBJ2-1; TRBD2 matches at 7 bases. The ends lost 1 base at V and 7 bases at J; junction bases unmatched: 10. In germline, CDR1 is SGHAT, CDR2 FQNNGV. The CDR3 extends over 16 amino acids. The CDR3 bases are TGTGCCAGCAGCTTAGTGTTGACTAGCATTAGGAATGAGCAGTTCTTC. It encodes CASSLVLTSIRNEQFF.

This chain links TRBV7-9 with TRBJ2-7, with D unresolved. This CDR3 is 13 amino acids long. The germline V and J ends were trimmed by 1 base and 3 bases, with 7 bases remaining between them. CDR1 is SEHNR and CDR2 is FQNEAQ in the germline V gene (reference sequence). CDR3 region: CASSLGQFYEQYF. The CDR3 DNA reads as TGTGCCAGCAGCTTAGGTCAGTTCTACGAGCAGTACTTC. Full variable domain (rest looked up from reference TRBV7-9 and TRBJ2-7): DTGVSQNPRHKITKRGQNVTFRCDPISEHNRLYWYRQTLGQGPEFLTYFQNEAQLEKSRLLSDRFSAERPKGSFSTLEIQRTEQGDSAMYLCASSLGQFYEQYFGPGTRLTVT.

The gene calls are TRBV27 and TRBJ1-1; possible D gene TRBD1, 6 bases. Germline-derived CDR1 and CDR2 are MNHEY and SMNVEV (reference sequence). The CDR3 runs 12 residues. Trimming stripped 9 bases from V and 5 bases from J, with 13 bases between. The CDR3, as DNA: TGTGCCAGTCGGGGGGCGTGGACTGAAGCTTTCTTT. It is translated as CASRGAWTEAFF.

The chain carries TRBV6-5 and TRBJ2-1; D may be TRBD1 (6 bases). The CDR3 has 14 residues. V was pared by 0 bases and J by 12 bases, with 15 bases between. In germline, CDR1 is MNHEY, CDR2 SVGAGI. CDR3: CASSYSGAVLGQFF. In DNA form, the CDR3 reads TGTGCCAGCAGTTACTCGGGGGCAGTTCTGGGGCAGTTCTTC.

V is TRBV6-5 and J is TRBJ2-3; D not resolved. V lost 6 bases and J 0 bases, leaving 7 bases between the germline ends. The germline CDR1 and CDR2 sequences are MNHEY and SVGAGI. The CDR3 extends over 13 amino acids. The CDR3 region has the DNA TGTGCCAGCAGGGTCGGGAGCACAGATACGCAGTATTTT. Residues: CASRVGSTDTQYF.

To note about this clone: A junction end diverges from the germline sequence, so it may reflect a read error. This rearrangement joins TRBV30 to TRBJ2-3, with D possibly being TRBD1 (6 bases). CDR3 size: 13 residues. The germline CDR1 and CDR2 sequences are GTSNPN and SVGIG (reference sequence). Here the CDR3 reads CAWSEVPRGITDF. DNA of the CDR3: TGTGCCTGGAGTGAAGTCCCCAGGGGAATCACGGATTTT.

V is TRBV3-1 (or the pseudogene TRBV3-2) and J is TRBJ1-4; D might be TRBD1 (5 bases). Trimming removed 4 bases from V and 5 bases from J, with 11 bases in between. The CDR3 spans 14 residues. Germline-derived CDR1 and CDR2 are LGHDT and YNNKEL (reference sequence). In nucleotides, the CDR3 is TGTGCCAGCAGCCGGGGACTCGAGAATGAAAAACTGTTTTTT. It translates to CASSRGLENEKLFF.

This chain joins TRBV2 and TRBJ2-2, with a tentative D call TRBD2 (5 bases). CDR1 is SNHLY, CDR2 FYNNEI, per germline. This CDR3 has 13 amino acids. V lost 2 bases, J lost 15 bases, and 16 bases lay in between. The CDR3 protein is CASSERRSGVVFF. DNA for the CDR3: TGTGCCAGCAGTGAACGTAGGTCCGGGGTGGTGTTTTTT.

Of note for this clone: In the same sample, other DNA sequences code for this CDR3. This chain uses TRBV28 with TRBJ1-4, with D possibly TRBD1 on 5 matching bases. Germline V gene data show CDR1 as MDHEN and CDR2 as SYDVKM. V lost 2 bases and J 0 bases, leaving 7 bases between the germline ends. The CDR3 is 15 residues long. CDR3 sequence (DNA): TGTGCCAGCAGTTTACAGGGTGCAACTAATGAAAAACTGTTTTTT. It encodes CASSLQGATNEKLFF.

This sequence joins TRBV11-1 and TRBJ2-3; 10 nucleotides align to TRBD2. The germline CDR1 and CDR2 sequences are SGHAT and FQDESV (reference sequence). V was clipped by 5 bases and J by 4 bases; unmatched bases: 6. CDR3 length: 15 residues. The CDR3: CASSPRLAGADTQYF. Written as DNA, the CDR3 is TGTGCCAGCAGCCCAAGGCTAGCGGGAGCAGATACGCAGTATTTT.

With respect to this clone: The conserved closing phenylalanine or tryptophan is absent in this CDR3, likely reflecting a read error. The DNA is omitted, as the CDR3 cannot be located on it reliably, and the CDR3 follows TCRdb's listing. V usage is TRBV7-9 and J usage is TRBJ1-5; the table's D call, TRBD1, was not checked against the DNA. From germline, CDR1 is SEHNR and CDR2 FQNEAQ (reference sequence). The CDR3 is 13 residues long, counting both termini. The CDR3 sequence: CASSDGGPMVWFG.

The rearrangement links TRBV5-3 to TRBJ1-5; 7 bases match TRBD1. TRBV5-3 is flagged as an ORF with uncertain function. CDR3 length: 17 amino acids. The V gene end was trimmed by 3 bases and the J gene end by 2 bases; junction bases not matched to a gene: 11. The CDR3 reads CARSSREGATGNQPQHF. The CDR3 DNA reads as TGTGCCAGAAGCTCACGGGAGGGGGCGACGGGCAATCAGCCCCAGCATTTT.

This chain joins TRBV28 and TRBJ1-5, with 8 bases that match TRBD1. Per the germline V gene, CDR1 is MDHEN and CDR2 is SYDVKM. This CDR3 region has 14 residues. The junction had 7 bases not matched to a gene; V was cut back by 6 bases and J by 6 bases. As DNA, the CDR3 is TGTGCCAGCAGCCGAAGACAGGGGTTTCAGCCCCAGCATTTT. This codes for CASSRRQGFQPQHF.

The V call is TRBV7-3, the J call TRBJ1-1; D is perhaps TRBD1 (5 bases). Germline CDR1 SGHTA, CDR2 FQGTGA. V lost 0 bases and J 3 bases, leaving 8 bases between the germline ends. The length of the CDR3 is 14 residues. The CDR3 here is CASSLTGGDTEAFF. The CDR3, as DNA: TGTGCCAGCAGCTTAACGGGGGGAGACACTGAAGCTTTCTTT.

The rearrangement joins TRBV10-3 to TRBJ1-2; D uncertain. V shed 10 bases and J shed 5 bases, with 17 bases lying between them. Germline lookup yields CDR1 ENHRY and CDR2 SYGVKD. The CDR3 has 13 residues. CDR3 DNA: TGTGCCACCCTCCCAGACACAATTTATGGCTACACCTTC. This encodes CATLPDTIYGYTF.

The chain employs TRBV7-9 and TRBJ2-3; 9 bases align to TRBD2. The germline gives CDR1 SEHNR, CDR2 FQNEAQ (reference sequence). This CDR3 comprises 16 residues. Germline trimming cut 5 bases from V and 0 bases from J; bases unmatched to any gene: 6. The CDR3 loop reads CASSPGLAASTDTQYF. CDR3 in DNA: TGTGCCAGCAGCCCGGGACTAGCCGCAAGCACAGATACGCAGTATTTT.

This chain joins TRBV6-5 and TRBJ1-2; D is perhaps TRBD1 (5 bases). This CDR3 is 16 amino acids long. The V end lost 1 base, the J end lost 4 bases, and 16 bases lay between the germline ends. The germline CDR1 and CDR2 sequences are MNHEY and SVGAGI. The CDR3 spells CASSYWGGTSGYGYTF. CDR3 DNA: TGTGCCAGCAGTTACTGGGGCGGGACGAGTGGCTATGGCTACACCTTC.

The CDR3 nucleotides are TGTGCCAGCAGCCAAGATACCAGCGGGTGGGGCGGTGAGCAGTTCTTC. Its protein is CASSQDTSGWGGEQFF. The chain joins TRBV4-2 to TRBJ2-1; the D gene is possibly TRBD2 (6 bases). The germline V and J ends were trimmed by 0 bases and 9 bases, with 18 bases remaining between them. Germline values: CDR1 LGHNA, CDR2 YNFKEQ. The CDR3 extends over 16 amino acids.

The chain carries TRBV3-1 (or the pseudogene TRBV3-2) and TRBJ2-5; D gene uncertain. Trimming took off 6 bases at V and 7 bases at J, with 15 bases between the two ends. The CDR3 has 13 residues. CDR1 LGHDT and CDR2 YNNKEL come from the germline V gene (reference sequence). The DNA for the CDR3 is TGTGCCAGCAGTTTGACACCCATTGGGACCCAGTACTTC. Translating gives CASSLTPIGTQYF.

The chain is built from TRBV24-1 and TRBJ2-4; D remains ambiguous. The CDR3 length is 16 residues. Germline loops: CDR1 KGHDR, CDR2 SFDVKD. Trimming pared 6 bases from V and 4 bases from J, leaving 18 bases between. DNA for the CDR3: TGTGCCACCAGTTTATACTTAAGACAAGAAAAAAACATTCAGTACTTC. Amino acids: CATSLYLRQEKNIQYF.